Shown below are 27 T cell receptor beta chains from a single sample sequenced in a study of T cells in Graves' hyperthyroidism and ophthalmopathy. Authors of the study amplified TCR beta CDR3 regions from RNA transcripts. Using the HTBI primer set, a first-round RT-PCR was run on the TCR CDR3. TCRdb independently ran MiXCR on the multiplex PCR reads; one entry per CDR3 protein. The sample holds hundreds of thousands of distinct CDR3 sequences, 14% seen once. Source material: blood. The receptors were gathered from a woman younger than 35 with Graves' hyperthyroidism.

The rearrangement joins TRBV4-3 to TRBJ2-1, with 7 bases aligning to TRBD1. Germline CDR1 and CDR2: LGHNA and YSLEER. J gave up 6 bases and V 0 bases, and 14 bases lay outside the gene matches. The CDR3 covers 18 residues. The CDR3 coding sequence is TGCGCCAGCAGCCAAGATTTGAGTTTAGGGGGCCCACTCAATGAGCAGTTCTTC. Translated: CASSQDLSLGGPLNEQFF.

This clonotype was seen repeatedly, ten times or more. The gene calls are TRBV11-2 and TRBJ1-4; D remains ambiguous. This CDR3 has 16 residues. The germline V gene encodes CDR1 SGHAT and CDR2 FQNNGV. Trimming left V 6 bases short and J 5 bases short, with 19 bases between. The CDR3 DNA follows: TGTGCCAGCAGATTGGGCACTCCAGGATTCAATGAAAAACTGTTTTTT. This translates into CASRLGTPGFNEKLFF.

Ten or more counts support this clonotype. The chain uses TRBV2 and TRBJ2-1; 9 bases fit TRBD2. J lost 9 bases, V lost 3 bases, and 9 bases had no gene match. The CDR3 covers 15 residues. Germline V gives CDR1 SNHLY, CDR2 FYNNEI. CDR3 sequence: CASSDWVAGAGEQFF. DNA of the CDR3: TGTGCCAGCAGTGATTGGGTAGCGGGAGCGGGTGAGCAGTTCTTC.

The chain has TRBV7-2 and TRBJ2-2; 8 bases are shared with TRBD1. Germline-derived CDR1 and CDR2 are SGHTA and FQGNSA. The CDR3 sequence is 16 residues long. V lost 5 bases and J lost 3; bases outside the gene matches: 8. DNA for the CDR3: TGTGCCAGCAGCCTGAGCAGGGGGCCCTACACCGGGGAGCTGTTTTTT. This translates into CASSLSRGPYTGELFF.

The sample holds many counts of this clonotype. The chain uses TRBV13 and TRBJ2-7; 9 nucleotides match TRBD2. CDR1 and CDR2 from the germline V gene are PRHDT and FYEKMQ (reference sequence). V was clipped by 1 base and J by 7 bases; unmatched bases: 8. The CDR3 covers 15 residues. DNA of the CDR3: TGTGCCAGCAGCTTAGCCGCTAGCGGGACGGAGGAGCAGTACTTC. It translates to CASSLAASGTEEQYF. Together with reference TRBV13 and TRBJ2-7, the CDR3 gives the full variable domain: AAGVIQSPRHLIKEKRETATLKCYPIPRHDTVYWYQQGPGQDPQFLISFYEKMQSDKGSIPDRFSAQQFSDYHSELNMSSLELGDSALYFCASSLAASGTEEQYFGPGTRLTVT.

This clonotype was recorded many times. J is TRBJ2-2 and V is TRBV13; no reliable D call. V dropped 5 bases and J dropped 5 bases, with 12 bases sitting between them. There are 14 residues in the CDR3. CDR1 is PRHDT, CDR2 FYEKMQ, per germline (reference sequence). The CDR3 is CASSPMGSTGELFF. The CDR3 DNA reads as TGTGCCAGCAGCCCCATGGGGTCGACCGGGGAGCTGTTTTTT.

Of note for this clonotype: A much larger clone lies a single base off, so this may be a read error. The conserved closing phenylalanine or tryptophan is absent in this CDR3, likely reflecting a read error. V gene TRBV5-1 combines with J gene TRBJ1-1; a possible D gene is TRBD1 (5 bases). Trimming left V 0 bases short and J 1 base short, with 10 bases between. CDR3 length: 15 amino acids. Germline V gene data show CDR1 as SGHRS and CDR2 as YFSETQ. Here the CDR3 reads CASSLGLGGNTEAFL. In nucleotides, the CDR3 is TGCGCCAGCAGCTTGGGCTTGGGGGGGAACACTGAAGCTTTCTTA.

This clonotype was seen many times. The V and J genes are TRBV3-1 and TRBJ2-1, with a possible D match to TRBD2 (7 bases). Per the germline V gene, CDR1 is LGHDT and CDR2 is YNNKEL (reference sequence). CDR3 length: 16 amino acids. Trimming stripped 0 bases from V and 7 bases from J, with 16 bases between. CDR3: CASSQDIAGEGNEQFF. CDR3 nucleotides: TGTGCCAGCAGCCAAGATATCGCAGGGGAGGGGAATGAGCAGTTCTTC.

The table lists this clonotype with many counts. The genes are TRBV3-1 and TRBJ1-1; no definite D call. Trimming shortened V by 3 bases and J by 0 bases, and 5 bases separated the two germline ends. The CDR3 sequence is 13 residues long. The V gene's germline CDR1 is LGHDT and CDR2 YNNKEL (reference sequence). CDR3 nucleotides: TGTGCCAGCAGCCAGTTCATGAACACTGAAGCTTTCTTT. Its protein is CASSQFMNTEAFF.

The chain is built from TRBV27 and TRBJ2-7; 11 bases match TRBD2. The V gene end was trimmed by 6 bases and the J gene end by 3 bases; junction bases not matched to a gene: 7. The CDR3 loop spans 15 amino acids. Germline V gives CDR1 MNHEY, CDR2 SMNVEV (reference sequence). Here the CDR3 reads CASSNLAGGHYEQYF. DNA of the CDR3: TGTGCCAGCAGCAACCTAGCGGGGGGTCACTACGAGCAGTACTTC.

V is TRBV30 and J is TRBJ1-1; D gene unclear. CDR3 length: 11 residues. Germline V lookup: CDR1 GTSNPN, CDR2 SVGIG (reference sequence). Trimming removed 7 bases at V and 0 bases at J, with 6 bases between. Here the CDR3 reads CALVLNTEAFF. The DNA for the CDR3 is TGTGCCTTAGTTCTGAACACTGAAGCTTTCTTT.

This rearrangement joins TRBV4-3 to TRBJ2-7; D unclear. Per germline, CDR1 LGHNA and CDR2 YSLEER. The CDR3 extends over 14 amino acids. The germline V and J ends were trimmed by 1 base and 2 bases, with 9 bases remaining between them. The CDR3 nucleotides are TGCGCCAGCAGCCAAGGTTCCAGGACCTACGAGCAGTACTTC. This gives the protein CASSQGSRTYEQYF.

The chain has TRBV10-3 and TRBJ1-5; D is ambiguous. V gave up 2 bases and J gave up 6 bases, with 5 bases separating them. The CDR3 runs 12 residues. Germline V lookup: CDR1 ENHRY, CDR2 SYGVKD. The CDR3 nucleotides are TGTGCCATCAGTGAGGGCGTTCAGCCCCAGCATTTT. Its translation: CAISEGVQPQHF.

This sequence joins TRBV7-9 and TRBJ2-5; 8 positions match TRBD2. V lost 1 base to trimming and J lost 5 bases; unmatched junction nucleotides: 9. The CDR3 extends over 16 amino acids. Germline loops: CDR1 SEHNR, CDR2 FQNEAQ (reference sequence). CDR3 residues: CASSLVLAGGRETQYF. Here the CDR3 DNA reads TGTGCCAGCAGCTTAGTGTTGGCGGGAGGACGGGAGACCCAGTACTTC.

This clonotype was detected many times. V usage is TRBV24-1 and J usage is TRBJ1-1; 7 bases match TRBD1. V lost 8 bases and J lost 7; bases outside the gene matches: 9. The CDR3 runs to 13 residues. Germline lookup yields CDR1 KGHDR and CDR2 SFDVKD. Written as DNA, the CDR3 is TGTGCCACCACGGGGACAGCCTTTGGTGAAGCTTTCTTT. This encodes CATTGTAFGEAFF.

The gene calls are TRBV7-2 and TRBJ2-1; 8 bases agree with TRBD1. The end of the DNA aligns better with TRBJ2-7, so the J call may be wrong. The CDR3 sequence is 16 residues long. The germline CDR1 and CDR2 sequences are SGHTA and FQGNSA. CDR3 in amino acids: CASSQGWRQGYNEQYF. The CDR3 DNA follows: TGTGCCAGCAGCCAAGGGTGGAGACAGGGGTACAATGAGCAGTACTTC.

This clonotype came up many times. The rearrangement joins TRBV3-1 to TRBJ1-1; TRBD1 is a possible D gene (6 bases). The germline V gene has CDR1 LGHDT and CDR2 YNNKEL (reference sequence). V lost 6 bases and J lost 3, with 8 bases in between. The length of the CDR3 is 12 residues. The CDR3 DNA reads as TGTGCCAGCAGGGACAGACACACTGAAGCTTTCTTT. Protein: CASRDRHTEAFF. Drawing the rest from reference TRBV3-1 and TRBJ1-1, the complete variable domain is DTAVSQTPKYLVTQMGNDKSIKCEQNLGHDTMYWYKQDSKKFLKIMFSYNNKELIINETVPNRFSPKSPDKAHLNLHINSLELGDSAVYFCASRDRHTEAFFGQGTRLTVV.

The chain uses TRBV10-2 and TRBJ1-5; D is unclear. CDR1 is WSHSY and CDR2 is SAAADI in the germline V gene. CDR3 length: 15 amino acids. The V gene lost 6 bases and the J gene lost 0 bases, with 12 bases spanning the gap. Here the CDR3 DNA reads TGCGCCAGCAGCCCTCAAGCCCCTAGCAATCAGCCCCAGCATTTT. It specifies CASSPQAPSNQPQHF.

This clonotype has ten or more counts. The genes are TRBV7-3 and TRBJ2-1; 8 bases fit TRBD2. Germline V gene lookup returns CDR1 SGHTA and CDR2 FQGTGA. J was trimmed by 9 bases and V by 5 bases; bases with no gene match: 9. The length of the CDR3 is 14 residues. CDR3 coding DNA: TGTGCCAGCAGCCCCCAAGCGGGAGAGGGTGAGCAGTTCTTC. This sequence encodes CASSPQAGEGEQFF. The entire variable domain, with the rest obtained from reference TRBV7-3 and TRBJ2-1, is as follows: GAGVSQTPSNKVTEKGKYVELRCDPISGHTALYWYRQSLGQGPEFLIYFQGTGAADDSGLPNDRFFAVRPEGSVSTLKIQRTERGDSAVYLCASSPQAGEGEQFFGPGTRLTVL.

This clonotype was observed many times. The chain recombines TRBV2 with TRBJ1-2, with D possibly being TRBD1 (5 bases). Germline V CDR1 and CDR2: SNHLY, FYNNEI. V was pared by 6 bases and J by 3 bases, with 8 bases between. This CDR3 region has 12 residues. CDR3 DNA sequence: TGTGCCAGCAGAGGGGAGGACTATGGCTACACCTTC. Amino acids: CASRGEDYGYTF.

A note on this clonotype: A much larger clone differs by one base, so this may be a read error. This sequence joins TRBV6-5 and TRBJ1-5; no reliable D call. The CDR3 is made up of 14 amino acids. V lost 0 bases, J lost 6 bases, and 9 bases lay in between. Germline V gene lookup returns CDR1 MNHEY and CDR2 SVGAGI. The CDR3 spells CASSYSSWGQPQHF. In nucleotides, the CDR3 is TGTGCCAGCAGTTACTCATCTTGGGGTCAGCCCCAGCATTTT.

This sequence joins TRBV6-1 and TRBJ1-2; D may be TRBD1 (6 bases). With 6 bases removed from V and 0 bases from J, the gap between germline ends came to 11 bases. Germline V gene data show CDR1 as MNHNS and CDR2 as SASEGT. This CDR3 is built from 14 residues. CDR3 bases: TGTGCCAGCAGCTGGACAGTTGCTAACTATGGCTACACCTTC. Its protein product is CASSWTVANYGYTF.

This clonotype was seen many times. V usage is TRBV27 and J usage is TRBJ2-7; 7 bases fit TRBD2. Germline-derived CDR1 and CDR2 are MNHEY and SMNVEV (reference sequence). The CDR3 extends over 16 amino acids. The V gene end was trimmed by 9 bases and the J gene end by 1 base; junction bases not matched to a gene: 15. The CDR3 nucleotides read TGTGCCAGTCGCCCTGTGGGTAGCGGGCTATCCTACGAGCAGTACTTC. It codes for CASRPVGSGLSYEQYF.

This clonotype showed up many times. CDR3: CASSQGGGKQGETQYF. The CDR3 nucleotides are TGTGCCAGCAGCCAAGGCGGAGGAAAACAGGGGGAGACCCAGTACTTC. The chain uses TRBV14 and TRBJ2-5; 7 positions match TRBD1. CDR1 and CDR2 from the germline V gene are SGHDN and FVKESK. The CDR3 contains 16 residues. The V segment lost 1 base and the J segment 5 bases; nucleotides outside the gene matches: 10.

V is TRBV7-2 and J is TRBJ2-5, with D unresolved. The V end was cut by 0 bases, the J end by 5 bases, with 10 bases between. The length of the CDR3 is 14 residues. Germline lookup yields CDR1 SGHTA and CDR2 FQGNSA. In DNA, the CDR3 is TGTGCCAGCAGCTTAGCGGGGATGAGGGAGACCCAGTACTTC. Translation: CASSLAGMRETQYF.

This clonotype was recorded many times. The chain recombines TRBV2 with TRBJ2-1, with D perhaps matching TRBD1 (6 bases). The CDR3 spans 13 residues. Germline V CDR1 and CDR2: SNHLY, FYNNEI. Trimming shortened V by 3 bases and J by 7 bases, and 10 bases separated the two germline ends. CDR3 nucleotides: TGTGCCAGCAGTGAGACCAGGGGTAATGAGCAGTTCTTC. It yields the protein CASSETRGNEQFF.

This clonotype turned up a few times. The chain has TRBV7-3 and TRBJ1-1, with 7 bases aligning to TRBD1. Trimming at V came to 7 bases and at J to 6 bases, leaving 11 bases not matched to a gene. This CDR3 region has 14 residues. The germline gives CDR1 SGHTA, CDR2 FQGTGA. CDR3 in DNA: TGTGCCAGCAAAAAAACCGACAGGGAAGCTGAAGCTTTCTTT. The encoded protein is CASKKTDREAEAFF.